This entry lists 21 T cell receptor beta chains sequenced from one sample in a study of cytomegalovirus exposure and HLA in healthy donors. PCR employed 60 Vbeta and 13 Jbeta primers. Measured with immunoSEQ multiplex PCR; TCRdb has only the in-frame clones, and not every one. The sample consists of about 190,000 clones, about 90% of them appearing once. Sequenced sample: PBMCs. These receptors were taken from a man between 25 and 39 years old in good health and CMV-seronegative.

The genes are TRBV5-1 and TRBJ2-1; 10 positions match TRBD1. Unmatched junction bases numbered 2, after V lost 3 bases and J lost 8 bases. The CDR3 covers 13 residues. CDR1 SGHRS and CDR2 YFSETQ come from the germline V gene. CDR3 DNA: TGCGCCAGCAGCTCAGGGACAGGGGATGAGCAGTTCTTC. Its translation is CASSSGTGDEQFF.

This clone appeared a single time. This chain connects TRBV19 to TRBJ2-5; 7 bases map to TRBD2. The length of the CDR3 is 14 residues. V shed 3 bases, J shed 5 bases, and the junction held 6 bases outside the gene matches. The V gene's germline CDR1 is LNHDA and CDR2 SQIVND (reference sequence). The CDR3 reads CASSMTSPGETQYF. CDR3 coding DNA: TGTGCCAGTAGTATGACTAGCCCGGGGGAGACCCAGTACTTC. The full variable domain, completed using reference TRBV19 and TRBJ2-5, is DGGITQSPKYLFRKEGQNVTLSCEQNLNHDAMYWYRQDPGQGLRLIYYSQIVNDFQKGDIAEGYSVSREKKESFPLTVTSAQKNPTAFYLCASSMTSPGETQYFGPGTRLLVL.

The chain has TRBV15 and TRBJ2-5, with a possible D match to TRBD2 (5 bases). The V gene lost 1 base and the J gene lost 4 bases, with 16 bases spanning the gap. CDR1 LNHNV and CDR2 YYDKDF come from the germline V gene (reference sequence). The CDR3 contains 16 residues. In DNA form, the CDR3 reads TGTGCCACCAGCAGAGGCTCAGAGGGTAGTGGAGAGACCCAGTACTTC. It is translated as CATSRGSEGSGETQYF.

J is TRBJ2-7 and V is TRBV11-2, with a possible D match to TRBD2 (6 bases). The length of the CDR3 is 15 residues. V was clipped by 5 bases and J by 3 bases, with 17 bases between them. Germline values: CDR1 SGHAT, CDR2 FQNNGV. The CDR3 protein is CASSLLGEEGYEQYF. Here the CDR3 DNA reads TGTGCCAGCAGCCTCCTTGGGGAGGAAGGCTACGAGCAGTACTTC. The full variable domain, completed using reference TRBV11-2 and TRBJ2-7, is EAGVAQSPRYKIIEKRQSVAFWCNPISGHATLYWYQQILGQGPKLLIQFQNNGVVDDSQLPKDRFSAERLKGVDSTLKIQPAKLEDSAVYLCASSLLGEEGYEQYFGPGTRLTVT.

The rearrangement joins TRBV6-6 to TRBJ1-2; weak D call: TRBD1 (6 bases). This CDR3 region has 14 residues. The germline V gene has CDR1 MNHNY and CDR2 SVGAGI (reference sequence). V was pared by 4 bases and J by 2 bases, with 11 bases between. Written as DNA, the CDR3 is TGTGCCAGCAGTTTCGCGGACAGCAACTATGGCTACACCTTC. This sequence encodes CASSFADSNYGYTF.

The chain carries TRBV6-6 and TRBJ2-5, with D perhaps being TRBD1 or TRBD2 (6 bases each). Gene TRBJ2-7 matches the end of the DNA better, so the J call may be wrong. Per germline, CDR1 MNHNY and CDR2 SVGAGI (reference sequence). This CDR3 region has 14 residues. The chain's CDR3 is CASSLRRGDYEQYF. In nucleotides, the CDR3 is TGTGCCAGCAGTCTCCGGAGGGGGGACTACGAGCAGTACTTC.

The rearrangement joins TRBV28 to TRBJ2-5, with 11 bases aligning to TRBD2. CDR3 size: 16 residues. With V trimmed by 5 bases and J by 5 bases, 10 bases remained unmatched. In germline, CDR1 is MDHEN, CDR2 SYDVKM. The CDR3 region is CASSHSGRASQETQYF. DNA for the CDR3: TGTGCCAGCAGTCATAGCGGGAGGGCCTCCCAGGAGACCCAGTACTTC.

This clone appeared a few times. This chain links TRBV21-1 with TRBJ1-1; TRBD1 reflects the table's D call only, with no check against the DNA. TRBV21-1 is flagged as a pseudogene. This CDR3 has 13 residues. The CDR3 region has the DNA TGTGCCAGCAGGATACAGGAGAACACTGAAGCTTTCTTT. Protein sequence: CASRIQENTEAFF.

The chain recombines TRBV16 with TRBJ2-7, with D hard to call. CDR1 is KGHSY, CDR2 FQNENV, per germline. The CDR3 covers 13 residues. The germline V and J ends were trimmed by 4 bases and 3 bases, with 10 bases remaining between them. DNA for the CDR3: TGTGCCAGCAGCCCCCCATCAAACTACGAGCAGTACTTC. Protein: CASSPPSNYEQYF. Using reference TRBV16 and TRBJ2-7 for the parts outside the CDR3, the full variable domain is GEEVAQTPKHLVRGEGQKAKLYCAPIKGHSYVFWYQQVLKNEFKFLISFQNENVFDETGMPKERFSAKCLPNSPCSLEIQATKLEDSAVYFCASSPPSNYEQYFGPGTRLTVT.

This chain connects TRBV7-2 to TRBJ2-7; 8 bases line up with TRBD1. The CDR3 loop spans 14 amino acids. Unmatched junction bases numbered 3, after V lost 0 bases and J lost 5 bases. CDR1 and CDR2 from the germline V gene are SGHTA and FQGNSA. In DNA, the CDR3 is TGTGCCAGCAGCTTAGCGTACAGGGGGGACGAGCAGTACTTC. It translates to CASSLAYRGDEQYF. Filled out from reference TRBV7-2 and TRBJ2-7, the complete variable domain reads GAGVSQSPSNKVTEKGKDVELRCDPISGHTALYWYRQSLGQGLEFLIYFQGNSAPDKSGLPSDRFSAERTGGSVSTLTIQRTQQEDSAVYLCASSLAYRGDEQYFGPGTRLTVT.

The rearrangement uses TRBV10-3 and TRBJ2-7; 8 positions agree with TRBD1. Per the germline V gene, CDR1 is ENHRY and CDR2 is SYGVKD. The V and J ends lost 7 bases and 6 bases, in that order; junction bases with no gene match: 11. This CDR3 is 14 amino acids long. The CDR3 loop is CAIKEAGGASEQYF. CDR3 in DNA: TGTGCCATCAAGGAGGCAGGGGGCGCGTCCGAGCAGTACTTC.

The DNA of the CDR3 is TGTGCCAGCAGCGTGGGGGGACGGAGGAGCTCTAACTATGGCTACACCTTC. Translating it yields CASSVGGRRSSNYGYTF. This chain uses TRBV9 with TRBJ1-2, with a possible D match to TRBD1 (5 bases). Between the trimmed V and J ends, which lost 2 bases and 0 bases, there was a span of 17 bases. Per germline, CDR1 SGDLS and CDR2 YYNGEE. The CDR3 length is 17 residues.

The CDR3 protein is CASSPLSNTEAFF. The CDR3 DNA sequence: TGTGCCAGCTCACCACTATCGAACACTGAAGCTTTCTTT. The V and J genes are TRBV18 and TRBJ1-1, with D unclear. This CDR3 is 13 amino acids long. Germline lookup yields CDR1 KGHSH and CDR2 LQKENI. The V end was cut by 1 base, the J end by 1 base, with 4 bases between.

V usage is TRBV5-6 and J usage is TRBJ2-5; TRBD2 is a possible D gene (6 bases). The DNA matches TRBJ2-7 better at its end, which makes the J call doubtful. CDR1 and CDR2 from the germline V gene are SGHDT and YYEEEE. This CDR3 spans 13 amino acids. For the CDR3, the DNA is TGTGCCAGCAGCTTGGGCGGACTACACGAGCAGTACTTC. As protein: CASSLGGLHEQYF.

The chain combines TRBV7-2 with TRBJ2-3; no definite D call. V lost 0 bases and J lost 5, with 6 bases in between. Germline V lookup: CDR1 SGHTA, CDR2 FQGNSA. The length of the CDR3 is 13 residues. The CDR3 DNA sequence: TGTGCCAGCAGCTTAGCACCCGGAGATACGCAGTATTTT. Protein product: CASSLAPGDTQYF.

V is TRBV2 and J is TRBJ2-5, with D tentatively TRBD2 (6 bases). From germline, CDR1 is SNHLY and CDR2 FYNNEI. Trimming removed 3 bases at V and 5 bases at J, with 19 bases between. The CDR3 spans 16 residues. The CDR3 spells CASSDPASEVEETQYF. In DNA form, the CDR3 reads TGTGCCAGCAGTGATCCGGCTAGCGAAGTAGAGGAGACCCAGTACTTC.

The chain employs TRBV4-1 and TRBJ1-2; TRBD1 aligns across 7 bases. CDR1 and CDR2 from the germline V gene are MGHRA and YSYEKL. The ends lost 2 bases at V and 4 bases at J; junction bases unmatched: 10. The CDR3 covers 16 residues. The CDR3 here is CASSQPTRDRTYGYTF. The DNA of the CDR3 is TGCGCCAGCAGCCAACCTACCCGGGACAGAACCTATGGCTACACCTTC.

This clone was detected only once. Here the CDR3 DNA reads TGTGCCAGCAGTGCCTCGGACAGTGGGGTCTATGGCTACACCTTC. Translation: CASSASDSGVYGYTF. This chain links TRBV25-1 with TRBJ1-2; D possibly corresponds to TRBD1 (6 bases). CDR1 and CDR2 from the germline V gene are MGHDK and SYGVNS. Trimming stripped 4 bases from V and 4 bases from J, with 16 bases between. CDR3 length equals 15 residues.

The J gene is TRBJ2-2, the V gene TRBV28, with 14 nucleotides matching TRBD2. CDR3 length equals 16 residues. The V segment lost 6 bases and the J segment 4 bases; nucleotides outside the gene matches: 4. CDR1 MDHEN and CDR2 SYDVKM come from the germline V gene. The CDR3: CASRWGLAGATGELFF. The CDR3 DNA is TGTGCCAGCAGGTGGGGACTAGCGGGAGCCACCGGGGAGCTGTTTTTT.

The rearrangement uses TRBV2 and TRBJ2-3; 8 bases match TRBD1. Germline V CDR1 and CDR2: SNHLY, FYNNEI. This CDR3 contains 15 residues. J lost 5 bases, V lost 3 bases, and 7 bases had no gene match. The CDR3, as DNA: TGTGCCAGCAGTGAGATCGCAGGGGGCATAGATACGCAGTATTTT. Translated, it gives CASSEIAGGIDTQYF.

This clone has just a few counts. The rearrangement uses TRBV18 and TRBJ2-6; D unclear. V lost 6 bases to trimming and J lost 1 base, with 4 bases between them. The CDR3 is 13 amino acids. In germline, CDR1 is KGHSH, CDR2 LQKENI. The CDR3 DNA reads as TGTGCCAGCTCCCAATCTGGGGCCAACGTCCTGACTTTC. The encoded protein is CASSQSGANVLTF.